This TCR beta chain was obtained from a study of blood T cells in healthy people across ages. The CDR3 sequence is 16 residues long. The junction had 16 bases not matched to a gene; V was cut back by 2 bases and J by 13 bases. A J-beta primer mix and a sample-barcoded 5' primer were used in a second PCR of roughly 7 to 12 cycles. MiXCR, applied by TCRdb to the 5' RACE reads, yields one record per CDR3 protein. The repertoire holds about 640,000 distinct CDR3 sequences, approximately 30% seen once, with 15% to 18% in the top ten. General study points: Older age went with lower TCR beta diversity per million T cells, in a roughly linear way.

Turning to this clonotype: Antigen specificity is unknown.

Total RNA, at least 5 micrograms per sample, was extracted from PBMCs. The clonotype comes from a woman of 80 years or more in good health. This chain joins TRBV12-3 or TRBV12-4 and TRBJ2-3; 9 nucleotides align to TRBD2. Source material: blood. CDR3 sequence: CASSLNPGLAADAEYF. CDR3 sequence (DNA): TGTGCCAGCAGTTTAAATCCGGGACTAGCAGCAGATGCGGAGTATTTT.